This record concerns one T cell receptor beta chain sequence. The antigen this receptor binds is unknown. Base qualities are not recorded, but no much larger clone differs from it by a single base. The data are from a study of blood T cell repertoires in COVID-19 (dated by TCRdb to about 2020). As for the study more broadly: Samples from collaborators originated in the United States, Italy and Spain and spanned both the acute and convalescent phases of COVID-19. The material from the prospective study consisted of cDNA or gDNA derived from T cells, B-cell-depleted T cells, or PBMCs. Deeply sampled blood TCRbeta repertoires from subjects exposed to, actively infected with, or recovered from COVID-19 were included in the dataset. The repertoires were made available in a free public database intended to serve as a resource for research on the immune response to SARS-CoV-2. Samples were obtained from the ongoing ImmuneRACE study (first 160 participants) and from 950 to 1,500 subjects provided by 6 global collaborators. The sample metadata nearly always contained a de-identified subject ID, COVID-19 status, age in years and sex. Where HLA class I and class II types were available, the types were taken from metadata supplied by the sample provider, not from assay-based typing.

Enrolling through a virtual design, the prospective study's participants ranged in age from about 18 to 89 years and lived across more than 20 United States geographic areas. In the prospective study, participants were assigned to cohorts based on the clinical history participants reported in a screening survey and a study questionnaire. Recovered participants in ImmuneRACE Cohort 3 were defined as having two consecutive negative NP/OP PCR tests, clearance from a healthcare professional, or resolution of symptoms. Mobile phlebotomists in the prospective study collected whole blood, serum and a nasopharyngeal or oropharyngeal swab from every participant. Additional blood draws and questionnaires over an approximately two-month period could optionally be provided by prospective study participants. Before DNA extraction, blood samples from the prospective study were shipped at room temperature or frozen.

The immunoSEQ Assay, a bias-controlled multiplex PCR, was used to amplify TCRbeta CDR3 regions from genomic DNA. Per the source publication's procedure: The number of nucleated cells in each sample was estimated by amplification of reference gene primers within the assay. To quantify the absolute abundance of each unique TCRbeta CDR3 rearrangement, sequence reads were collapsed and filtered. For each sample, productive Simpson clonality was calculated as the square root of Simpson's diversity index across productive rearrangements. TCRdb provides this immuneACCESS table in a form limited to in-frame rearrangements. Some clones are lacking; in checked studies, under half of them reflect an unresolved V gene, and why the rest are absent is not known. D and trimming were read from the DNA, whereas the V and J calls and clone size are those reported in that table. The sample table shows about 170,000 clones, and around four fifths are seen once. The ten largest clones take up about 4.6% of the sample.

General conclusions and limits of the study: Clinical and demographic metadata were provided uncurated, with the amount varying by source and participant.

The CDR3 sequence holds 16 residues, the cysteine and phenylalanine included. The CDR3 DNA has 48 bases and is translated from base 1. Ends trimmed: V by 4 bases, J by 1 base; bases unmatched to a gene: 9. Looking up the germline V gene yields CDR1 SGDLS and CDR2 YYNGEE. Sequenced: PBMCs or T cells enriched from blood (not recorded which). This clonotype was obtained from a woman in her forties or fifties who had recovered from COVID-19. Here the chain combines TRBV9 and TRBJ1-1; 8 middle bases align to TRBD1. The CDR3 protein: CASSFGQGSENTEAFF. The DNA sequence is as follows: TGTGCCAGCAGCTTCGGACAGGGAAGCGAGAACACTGAAGCTTTCTTT.